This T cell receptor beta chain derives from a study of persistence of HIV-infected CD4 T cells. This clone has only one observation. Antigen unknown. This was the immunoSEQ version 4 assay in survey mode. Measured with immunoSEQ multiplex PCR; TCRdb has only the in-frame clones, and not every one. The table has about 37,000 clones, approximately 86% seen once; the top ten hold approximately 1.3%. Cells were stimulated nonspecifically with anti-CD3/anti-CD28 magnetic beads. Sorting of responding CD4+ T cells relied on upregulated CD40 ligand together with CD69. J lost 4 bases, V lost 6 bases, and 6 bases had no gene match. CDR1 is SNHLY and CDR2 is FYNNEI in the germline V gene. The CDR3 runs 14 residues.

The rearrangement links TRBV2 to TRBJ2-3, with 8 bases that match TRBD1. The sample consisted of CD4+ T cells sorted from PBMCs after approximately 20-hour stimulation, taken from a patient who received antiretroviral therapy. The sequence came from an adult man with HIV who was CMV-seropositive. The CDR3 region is CASRTTGAADTQYF. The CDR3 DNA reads TGTGCCAGCAGGACGACAGGGGCCGCAGATACGCAGTATTTT.